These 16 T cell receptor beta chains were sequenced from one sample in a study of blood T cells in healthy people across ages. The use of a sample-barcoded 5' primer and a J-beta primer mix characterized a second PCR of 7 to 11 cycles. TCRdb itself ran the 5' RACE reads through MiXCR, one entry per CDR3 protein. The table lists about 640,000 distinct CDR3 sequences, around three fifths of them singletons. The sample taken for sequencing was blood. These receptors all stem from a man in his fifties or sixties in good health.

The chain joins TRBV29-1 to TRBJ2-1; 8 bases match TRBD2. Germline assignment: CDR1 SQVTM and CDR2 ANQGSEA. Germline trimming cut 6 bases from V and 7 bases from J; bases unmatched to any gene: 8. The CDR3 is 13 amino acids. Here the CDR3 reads CSVAAGDRNEQFF. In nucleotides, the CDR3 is TGCAGCGTAGCAGCGGGAGACCGGAATGAGCAGTTCTTC.

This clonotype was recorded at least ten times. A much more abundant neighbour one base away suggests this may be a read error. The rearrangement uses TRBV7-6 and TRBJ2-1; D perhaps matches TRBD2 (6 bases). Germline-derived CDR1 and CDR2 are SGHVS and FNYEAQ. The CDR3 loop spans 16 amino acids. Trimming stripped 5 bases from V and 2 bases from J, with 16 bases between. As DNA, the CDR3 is TGTGCCAGCAGCCCCGGTGTAGCGGTTACCTACAATGAGCAGTTCTTC. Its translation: CASSPGVAVTYNEQFF.

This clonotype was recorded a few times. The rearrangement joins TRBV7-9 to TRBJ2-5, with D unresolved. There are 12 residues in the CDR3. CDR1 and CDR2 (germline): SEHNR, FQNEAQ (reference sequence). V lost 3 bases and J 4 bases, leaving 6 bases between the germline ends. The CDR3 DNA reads TGTGCCAGCAGCTTGTTCCGAGAGACCCAGTACTTC. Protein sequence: CASSLFRETQYF.

The CDR3 DNA reads TGCAGTGCTAGAGAGTCTAGCGGTTCCTACAATGAGCAGTTCTTC. It translates to CSARESSGSYNEQFF. This chain uses TRBV20-1 with TRBJ2-1, with TRBD2 identical over 7 bases. Germline CDR1 is DFQATT and CDR2 is SNEGSKA (reference sequence). With V trimmed by 0 bases and J by 1 base, 3 bases remained unmatched. The CDR3 contains 15 residues.

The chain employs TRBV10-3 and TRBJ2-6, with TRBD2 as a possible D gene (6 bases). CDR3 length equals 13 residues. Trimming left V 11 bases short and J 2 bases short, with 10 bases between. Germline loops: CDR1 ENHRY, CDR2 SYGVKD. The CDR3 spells CAAGSTGANVLTF. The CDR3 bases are TGTGCCGCGGGGAGTACTGGGGCCAACGTCCTGACTTTC.

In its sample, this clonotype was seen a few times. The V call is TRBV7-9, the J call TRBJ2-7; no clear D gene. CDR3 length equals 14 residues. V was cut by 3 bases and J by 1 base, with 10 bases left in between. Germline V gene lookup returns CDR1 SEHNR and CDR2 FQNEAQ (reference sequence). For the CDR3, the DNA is TGTGCCAGCAGCTTTGGACCGTTATCCTACGAGCAGTACTTC. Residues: CASSFGPLSYEQYF.

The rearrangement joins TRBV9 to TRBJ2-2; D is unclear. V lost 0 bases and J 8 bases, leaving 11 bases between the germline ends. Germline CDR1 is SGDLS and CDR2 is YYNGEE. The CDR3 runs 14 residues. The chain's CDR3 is CASSVGSAGGELFF. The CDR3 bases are TGTGCCAGCAGCGTAGGCTCCGCCGGGGGGGAGCTGTTTTTT.

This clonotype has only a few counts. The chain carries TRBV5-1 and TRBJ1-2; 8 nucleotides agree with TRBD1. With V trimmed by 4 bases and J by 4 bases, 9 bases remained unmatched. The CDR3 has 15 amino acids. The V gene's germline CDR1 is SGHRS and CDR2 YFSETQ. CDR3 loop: CASSSGTGPFYGYTF. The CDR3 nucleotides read TGCGCCAGCAGCAGCGGGACAGGACCTTTCTATGGCTACACCTTC.

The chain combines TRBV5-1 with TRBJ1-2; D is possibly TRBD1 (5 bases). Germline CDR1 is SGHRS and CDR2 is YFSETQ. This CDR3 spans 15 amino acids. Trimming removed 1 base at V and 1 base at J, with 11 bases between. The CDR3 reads CASSLSAGGNYGYTF. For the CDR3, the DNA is TGCGCCAGCAGCTTGTCGGCGGGGGGTAACTATGGCTACACCTTC.

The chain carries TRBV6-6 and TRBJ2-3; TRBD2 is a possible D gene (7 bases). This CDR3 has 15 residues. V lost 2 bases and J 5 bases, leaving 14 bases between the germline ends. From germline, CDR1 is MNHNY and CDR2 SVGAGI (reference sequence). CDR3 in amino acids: CASSYPGEGLDTQYF. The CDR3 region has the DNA TGTGCCAGCAGTTACCCAGGGGAGGGTTTAGATACGCAGTATTTT.

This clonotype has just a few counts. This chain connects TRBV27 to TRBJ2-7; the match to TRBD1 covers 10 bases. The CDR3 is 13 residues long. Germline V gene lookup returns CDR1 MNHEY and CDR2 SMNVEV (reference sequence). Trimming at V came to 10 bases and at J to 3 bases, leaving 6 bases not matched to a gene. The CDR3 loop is CAIPGTGDYEQYF. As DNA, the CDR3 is TGTGCCATACCAGGGACAGGGGACTACGAGCAGTACTTC.

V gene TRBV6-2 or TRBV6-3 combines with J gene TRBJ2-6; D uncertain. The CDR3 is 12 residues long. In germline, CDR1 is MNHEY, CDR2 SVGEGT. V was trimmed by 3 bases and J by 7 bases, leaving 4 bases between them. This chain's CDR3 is CASSYSANVLTF. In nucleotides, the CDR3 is TGTGCCAGCAGTTATTCCGCCAACGTCCTGACTTTC.

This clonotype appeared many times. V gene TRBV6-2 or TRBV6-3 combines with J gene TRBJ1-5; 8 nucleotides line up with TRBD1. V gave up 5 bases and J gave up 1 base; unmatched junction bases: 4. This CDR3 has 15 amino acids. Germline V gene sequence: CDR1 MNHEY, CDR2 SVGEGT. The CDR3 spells CASSPGTGSNQPQHF. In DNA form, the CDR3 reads TGTGCCAGCAGTCCCGGGACAGGAAGCAATCAGCCCCAGCATTTT.

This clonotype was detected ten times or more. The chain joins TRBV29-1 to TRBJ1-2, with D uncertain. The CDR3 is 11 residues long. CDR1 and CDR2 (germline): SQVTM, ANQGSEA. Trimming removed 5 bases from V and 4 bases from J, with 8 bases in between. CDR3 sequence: CSVKGTYGYTF. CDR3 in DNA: TGCAGCGTTAAGGGAACCTATGGCTACACCTTC.

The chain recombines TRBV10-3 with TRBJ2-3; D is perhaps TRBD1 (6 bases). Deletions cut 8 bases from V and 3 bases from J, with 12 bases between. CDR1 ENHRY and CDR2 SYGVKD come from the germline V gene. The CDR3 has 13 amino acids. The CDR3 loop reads CAIRTELTDTQYF. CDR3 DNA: TGTGCCATCCGGACAGAGTTAACAGATACGCAGTATTTT.

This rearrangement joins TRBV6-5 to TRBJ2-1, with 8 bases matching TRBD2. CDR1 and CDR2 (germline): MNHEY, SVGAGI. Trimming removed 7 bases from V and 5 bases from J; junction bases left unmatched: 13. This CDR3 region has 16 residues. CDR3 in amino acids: CASNTLVGGDHNEQFF. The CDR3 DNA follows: TGTGCCAGCAACACCCTAGTCGGGGGGGACCACAATGAGCAGTTCTTC.